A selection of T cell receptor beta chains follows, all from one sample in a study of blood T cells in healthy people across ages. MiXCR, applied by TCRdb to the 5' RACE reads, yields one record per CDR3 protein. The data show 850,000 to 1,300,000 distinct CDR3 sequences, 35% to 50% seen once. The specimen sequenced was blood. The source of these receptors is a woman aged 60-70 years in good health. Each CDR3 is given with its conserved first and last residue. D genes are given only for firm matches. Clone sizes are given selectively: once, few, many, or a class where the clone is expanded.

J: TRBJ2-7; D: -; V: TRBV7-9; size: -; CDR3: CASSLGQGTDYEQYF; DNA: TGTGCCAGCAGCTTAGGGCAGGGGACCGACTACGAGCAGTACTTC
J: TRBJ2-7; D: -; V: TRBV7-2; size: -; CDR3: CASSLIPSLTYEQYF; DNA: TGTGCCAGCAGCTTAATCCCTAGCTTGACCTACGAGCAGTACTTC
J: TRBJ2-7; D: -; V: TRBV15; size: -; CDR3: CATSRDRVGGIQYF; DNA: TGTGCCACCAGCAGAGATCGTGTGGGAGGAATCCAGTACTTC
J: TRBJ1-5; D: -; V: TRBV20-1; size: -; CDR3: CSAHRGGYSNQPQHF; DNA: TGCAGTGCGCATCGAGGGGGGTATAGCAATCAGCCCCAGCATTTT
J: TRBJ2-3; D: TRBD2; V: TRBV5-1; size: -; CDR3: CASSLGLARFTDTQYF; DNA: TGCGCCAGCAGCTTAGGACTAGCACGATTCACAGATACGCAGTATTTT
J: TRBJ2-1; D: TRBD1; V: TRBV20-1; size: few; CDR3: CSATGQVLYNEQFF; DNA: TGCAGTGCAACGGGACAGGTCCTTTACAATGAGCAGTTCTTC
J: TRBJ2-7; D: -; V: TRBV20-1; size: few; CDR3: CSARGPRNYEQYF; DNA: TGCAGTGCTAGAGGCCCCAGAAACTACGAGCAGTACTTC
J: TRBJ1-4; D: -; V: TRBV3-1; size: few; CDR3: CASSQRSPPGKLFF; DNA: TGTGCCAGCAGCCAAAGGAGTCCCCCGGGAAAACTGTTTTTT
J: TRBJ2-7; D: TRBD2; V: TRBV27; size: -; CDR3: CASRGTTSYEQYF; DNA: TGTGCCAGCAGAGGGACTACCTCATACGAGCAGTACTTC
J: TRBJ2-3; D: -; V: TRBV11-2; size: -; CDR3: CASSLDGGGSTDTQYF; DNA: TGTGCCAGCAGCTTAGATGGGGGCGGGAGCACAGATACGCAGTATTTT
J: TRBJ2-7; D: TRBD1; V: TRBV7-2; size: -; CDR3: CASSRDRTTHEQYF; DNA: TGTGCCAGCAGCCGGGACAGGACTACCCACGAGCAGTACTTC
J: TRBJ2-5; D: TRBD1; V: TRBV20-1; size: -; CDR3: CSAQDRRVETQYF; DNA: TGCAGTGCGCAGGACAGGCGGGTAGAGACCCAGTACTTC
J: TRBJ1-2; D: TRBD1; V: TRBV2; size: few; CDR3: CASGAGGAIYYGYTF; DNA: TGTGCCAGCGGGGCAGGGGGCGCGATCTACTATGGCTACACCTTC
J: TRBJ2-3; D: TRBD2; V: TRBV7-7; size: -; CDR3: CASSLGLEGSDTQYF; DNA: TGTGCCAGCAGCTTGGGACTAGAGGGCTCAGATACGCAGTATTTT
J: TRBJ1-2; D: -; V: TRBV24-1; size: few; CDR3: CATSDLSGDGYTF; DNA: TGTGCCACCAGTGATCTTTCCGGGGATGGCTACACCTTC
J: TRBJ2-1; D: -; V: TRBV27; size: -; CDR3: CASSLGDSVQFF; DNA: TGTGCCAGCAGTTTAGGGGACTCCGTGCAGTTCTTC
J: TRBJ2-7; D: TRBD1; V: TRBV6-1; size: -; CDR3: CASSEGRTGGWPTYEQYF; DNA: TGTGCCAGCAGTGAAGGTAGGACAGGGGGTTGGCCAACCTACGAGCAGTACTTC
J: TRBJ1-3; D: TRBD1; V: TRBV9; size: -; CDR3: CASSVAGTASGNTIYF; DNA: TGTGCCAGCAGCGTAGCCGGGACAGCCTCTGGAAACACCATATATTTT
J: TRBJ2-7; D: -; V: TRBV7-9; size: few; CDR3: CASSLLVLGASYEQYF; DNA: TGTGCCAGCAGCTTATTGGTTCTGGGGGCCTCCTACGAGCAGTACTTC
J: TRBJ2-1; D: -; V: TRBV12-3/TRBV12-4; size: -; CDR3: CASSLRATGEQFF; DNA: TGTGCCAGCAGTTTAAGGGCGACGGGTGAGCAGTTCTTC
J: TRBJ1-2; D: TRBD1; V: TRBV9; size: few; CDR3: CASSVGTGVYYGYTF; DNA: TGTGCCAGCAGCGTAGGGACAGGGGTCTACTATGGCTACACCTTC
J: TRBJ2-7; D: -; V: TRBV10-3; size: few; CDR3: CASSPGDGYEQYF; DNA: TGTGCCAGCAGCCCAGGGGACGGCTACGAGCAGTACTTC
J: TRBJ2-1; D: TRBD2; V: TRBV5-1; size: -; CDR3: CASNLSSGGFETQFF; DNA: TGCGCCAGCAACCTGTCTAGCGGCGGGTTCGAGACCCAGTTCTTC
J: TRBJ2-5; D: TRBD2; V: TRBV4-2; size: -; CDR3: CASSQSGTLYNEQYF; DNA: TGTGCCAGCAGCCAAAGCGGGACCCTGTACAATGAGCAGTACTTC
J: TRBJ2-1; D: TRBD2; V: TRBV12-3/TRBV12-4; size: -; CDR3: CASTMTSAYYNEQFF; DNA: TGTGCCAGCACAATGACTAGCGCTTACTACAATGAGCAGTTCTTC
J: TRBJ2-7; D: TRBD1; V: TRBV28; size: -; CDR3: CASTGPGQGIYEQYF; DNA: TGTGCCAGCACCGGCCCGGGACAGGGTATTTACGAGCAGTACTTC
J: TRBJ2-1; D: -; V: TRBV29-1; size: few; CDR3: CSVGRTGIYNEQFF; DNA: TGCAGCGTGGGAAGGACGGGGATATACAATGAGCAGTTCTTC
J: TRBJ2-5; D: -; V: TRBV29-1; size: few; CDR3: CSVDLAYQETQYF; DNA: TGCAGCGTTGACCTCGCGTACCAAGAGACCCAGTACTTC
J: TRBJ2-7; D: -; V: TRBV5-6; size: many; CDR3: CASSPDNSYEQYF; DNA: TGTGCCAGCAGCCCGGACAACTCCTACGAGCAGTACTTC
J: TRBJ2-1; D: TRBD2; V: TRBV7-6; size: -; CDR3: CASSSQRAGGLAVLTNEQFF; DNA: TGTGCCAGCAGCTCCCAACGAGCGGGAGGCCTAGCGGTCCTTACAAATGAGCAGTTCTTC
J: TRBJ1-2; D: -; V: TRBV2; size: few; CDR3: CASSDLAANYGYTF; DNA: TGTGCCAGCAGTGATTTGGCAGCTAACTATGGCTACACCTTC
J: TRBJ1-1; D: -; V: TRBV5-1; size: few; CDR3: CASSLSGGEYTEAFF; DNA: TGCGCCAGCAGCTTGTCCGGGGGAGAATACACTGAAGCTTTCTTT
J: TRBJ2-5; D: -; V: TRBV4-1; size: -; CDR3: CASSQVSELKETQYF; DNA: TGCGCCAGCAGCCAAGTTTCGGAGTTAAAAGAGACCCAGTACTTC
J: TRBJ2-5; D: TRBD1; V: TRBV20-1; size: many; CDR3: CSARDHFRDRRVETQYF; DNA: TGCAGTGCTAGAGACCACTTCCGGGACAGGCGGGTAGAGACCCAGTACTTC
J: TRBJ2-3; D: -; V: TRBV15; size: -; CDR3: CATSRGGARGASDTQYF; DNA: TGTGCTACCAGCAGGGGGGGGGCTAGGGGCGCATCTGATACGCAGTATTTT
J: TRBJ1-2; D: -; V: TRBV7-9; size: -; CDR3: CASSPSQSPYYGYTF; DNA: TGTGCCAGCAGCCCCTCACAGTCCCCGTACTATGGCTACACCTTC
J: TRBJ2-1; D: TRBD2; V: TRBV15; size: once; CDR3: CARISGGICDEQFF; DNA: TGTGCCAGGATATCGGGGGGTATATGCGATGAGCAGTTCTTC
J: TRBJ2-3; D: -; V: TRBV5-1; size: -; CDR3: CASSLNSGGPTDTQYF; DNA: TGCGCCAGCAGCTTGAACAGCGGAGGGCCCACAGATACGCAGTATTTT
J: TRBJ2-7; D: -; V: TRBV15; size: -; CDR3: CATSRDGSYEQYF; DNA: TGTGCCACCAGCCGGGACGGCTCCTACGAGCAGTACTTC
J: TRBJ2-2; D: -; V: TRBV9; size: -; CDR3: CASRKRQDTGELFF; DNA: TGTGCCAGCAGAAAGCGGCAGGACACCGGGGAGCTGTTTTTT
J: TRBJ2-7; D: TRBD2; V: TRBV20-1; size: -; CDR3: CSARGELAGNCEQYF; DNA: TGCAGTGCTAGAGGAGAACTAGCGGGAAACTGCGAGCAGTACTTC
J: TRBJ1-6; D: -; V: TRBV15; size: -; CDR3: CATSRDVGGWNSPLHF; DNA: TGTGCCACCAGCAGAGATGTTGGTGGATGGAATTCACCCCTCCACTTT
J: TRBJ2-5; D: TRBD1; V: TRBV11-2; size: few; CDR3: CASSLGTGVMETQYF; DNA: TGTGCCAGCAGCTTAGGCACAGGGGTAATGGAGACCCAGTACTTC
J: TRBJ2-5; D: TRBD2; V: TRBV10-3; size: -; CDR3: CAIRGLAGEQETQYF; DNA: TGTGCCATCAGGGGACTAGCGGGAGAGCAAGAGACCCAGTACTTC
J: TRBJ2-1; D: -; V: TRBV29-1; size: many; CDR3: CSVLNILRHSNEQFF; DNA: TGCAGCGTTTTAAATATTCTACGACATAGCAATGAGCAGTTCTTC
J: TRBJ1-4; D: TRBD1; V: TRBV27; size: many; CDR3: CASSDRGTVNEKLFF; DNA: TGTGCCAGCAGTGACCGGGGGACAGTTAATGAAAAACTGTTTTTT
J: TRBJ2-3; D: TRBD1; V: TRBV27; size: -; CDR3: CASSRRDRATDTQYF; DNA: TGTGCCAGCAGCCGCCGGGACAGGGCCACAGATACGCAGTATTTT
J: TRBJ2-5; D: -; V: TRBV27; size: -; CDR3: CASSFSLARRQETQYF; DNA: TGTGCCAGCAGTTTTTCATTAGCGCGAAGGCAAGAGACCCAGTACTTC
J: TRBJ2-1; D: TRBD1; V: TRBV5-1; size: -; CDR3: CASSVGQVSYNEQFF; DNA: TGCGCCAGCAGCGTAGGACAGGTCTCCTACAATGAGCAGTTCTTC
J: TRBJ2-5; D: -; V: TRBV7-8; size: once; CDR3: CASSSGGRGVETQYF; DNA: TGTGCCAGCAGCTCAGGGGGCCGGGGGGTAGAGACCCAGTACTTC
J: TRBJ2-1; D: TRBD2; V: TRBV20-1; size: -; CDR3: CSAHTYGREGYYNEQFF; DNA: TGCAGTGCACATACCTACGGGCGGGAGGGTTACTACAATGAGCAGTTCTTC
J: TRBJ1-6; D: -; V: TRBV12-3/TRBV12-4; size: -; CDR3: CASGSPNSPLHF; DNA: TGTGCCAGCGGCAGCCCTAATTCACCCCTCCACTTT
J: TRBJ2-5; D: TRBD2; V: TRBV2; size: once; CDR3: CASRAGGNPEETQYF; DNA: TGTGCCAGCAGAGCGGGGGGGAATCCGGAAGAGACCCAGTACTTC
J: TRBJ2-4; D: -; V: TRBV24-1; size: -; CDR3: CATSQGAKNIQYF; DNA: TGTGCCACCAGTCAGGGGGCCAAAAACATTCAGTACTTC
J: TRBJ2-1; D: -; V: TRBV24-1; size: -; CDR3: CATSDGGIWSSYNEQFF; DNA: TGTGCCACCAGTGATGGCGGAATATGGAGCTCCTACAATGAGCAGTTCTTC